The rows below give T cell receptor beta chains drawn from one sample of a study of Ad26.COV2.S vaccination and SARS-CoV-2 variants. TCRdb's table, derived via immunoSEQ multiplex PCR, lists solely in-frame clones and lacks some. The sample shows 500,000 or so clones, around 90% of them seen only once. Sequencing used peripheral blood, obtained in a trial of Ad26.COV2.S vaccine versus placebo. The receptors were gathered from a person between 18 and 59 years old who received the Ad26.COV2.S COVID-19 vaccine or a placebo. The CDR3 runs from the conserved cysteine through the conserved F or W. The D gene is left open where the match is weak. Size is omitted from some rows. Given values are once, few, many or a class for expanded clones.

j_call v_call d_call clone_size cdr3_nt cdr3_aa
TRBJ2-1 TRBV15 TRBD2 - TGTGCCACCAGCAGAGGTGCGGGAGTCGCGAATGAGCAGTTCTTC CATSRGAGVANEQFF
TRBJ1-3 TRBV7-6 - - TGTGCCAGCAGCTTAGGGCAGGCCTTCTCTGGAAACACCATATATTTT CASSLGQAFSGNTIYF
TRBJ2-3 TRBV5-1 TRBD2 - TGCGCCAGCAGCCCCGGGACTAGCATCACAGATACGCAGTATTTT CASSPGTSITDTQYF
TRBJ2-7 TRBV19 TRBD1 once TGTGCCACGAATACAGGGGGTGAGCAGTACTTC CATNTGGEQYF
TRBJ2-5 TRBV2 - - TGTGCCAGCAGAGGAGGGACACAAGAGACCCAGTACTTC CASRGGTQETQYF
TRBJ2-2 TRBV24-1 - - TGTGCCACCAGTGATTTGCAGGGACACTACACCGGGGAGCTGTTTTTT CATSDLQGHYTGELFF
TRBJ1-6 TRBV6-1 - - TGTGCCAGCAGTGAATATCCCCAGGGGTATTCACCCCTCCACTTT CASSEYPQGYSPLHF
TRBJ2-3 TRBV13 - - TGTGCCAGCAGCCCCAGGGCTCAGCGGAGCACAGATACGCAGTATTTT CASSPRAQRSTDTQYF
TRBJ2-5 TRBV4-3 - - TGCGCCAGCAGCCAAGAGGGGCTGGAGACCCAGTACTTC CASSQEGLETQYF
TRBJ1-2 TRBV5-6 - - TGTGCCAGCAGCTTGGTAGGGTCCTATGGCTACACCTTC CASSLVGSYGYTF
TRBJ1-4 TRBV5-1 - once TGCGCCAGCCAACGTGACTCAGCAACTAATGAAAAACTGTTTTTT CASQRDSATNEKLFF
TRBJ2-1 TRBV4-1 TRBD1 few TGCGCCAGCAGCCTTGGGACAGGGAACTCCTACAATGAGCAGTTCTTC CASSLGTGNSYNEQFF
TRBJ1-5 TRBV6-5 TRBD1 - TGTGCCATTGGCACAGGGGTTGGTCAGCCCCAGCATTTT CAIGTGVGQPQHF
TRBJ1-4 TRBV5-8 - - TGTGCCAGCAGGATGAACAATGAAAAACTGTTTTTT CASRMNNEKLFF
TRBJ1-2 TRBV5-4 TRBD1 - TGTGCCAGCAGCCACGAACGACAGGGGGCCGGCTATGGCTACACCTTC CASSHERQGAGYGYTF
TRBJ2-1 TRBV9 TRBD2 once TGTGCCAGCAGCGCGAGGGGGGGACTAGCGGGCCTATACAATGAGCAGTTCTTC CASSARGGLAGLYNEQFF
TRBJ1-5 TRBV15 - few TGTGCCACCAGCAGAGATCGGGTGGCTCAGCCCCAGCATTTT CATSRDRVAQPQHF
TRBJ2-7 TRBV9 TRBD1 once TGTGCCAGCAGCCGGGACAGGGCGGACGAGCAGTACTTC CASSRDRADEQYF
TRBJ1-1 TRBV6-5 TRBD1 - TGTGCCAGCAGGAGGGACAGGGTCTGGAACACTGAAGCTTTCTTT CASRRDRVWNTEAFF
TRBJ2-1 TRBV6-2/TRBV6-3 - - TGTGCCAGCAGTGAGACAGGTGGTCTGGCCAATGAGCAGTTCTTC CASSETGGLANEQFF
TRBJ2-5 TRBV7-9 - - TGTGCCAGCAGCTCAGGGGTTGGCGAGACCCAGTACTTC CASSSGVGETQYF
TRBJ1-1 TRBV5-1 TRBD1 - TGCGCCAGCAGACCTGGGACAGGGGGGTCGAACACTGAAGCTTTCTTT CASRPGTGGSNTEAFF
TRBJ1-2 TRBV28 - - TGTGCCAGCGGTCACGCGGCAGCCCAAGGTGGCTACACCTTC CASGHAAAQGGYTF
TRBJ2-7 TRBV19 - - TGTGCCAGCAGGGGACCAACCCCTACCTACGAGCAGTACTTC CASRGPTPTYEQYF
TRBJ2-2 TRBV7-9 - - - CASSKPGQGSPGSCFF
TRBJ1-2 TRBV6-5 - - TGTGCCAGCAGTTACTCACAGGCAGATGGCTACACCTTC CASSYSQADGYTF
TRBJ2-3 TRBV28 - - TGTGCCAGCAGTTCGGACAGTTTCCCCACAGATACGCAGTATTTT CASSSDSFPTDTQYF
TRBJ2-1 TRBV10-3 - few TGTGCCATCAGTGTCGGGAGTGGGATCCTCTCCTACAATGAGCAGTTCTTC CAISVGSGILSYNEQFF
TRBJ2-2 TRBV7-2 - once TGTGCCAGCAGCTTAGTCAGCCCGAACACCGGGGAGCTGTTTTTT CASSLVSPNTGELFF
TRBJ2-7 TRBV6-1 - - TGTGCCAGCAGTGTAGCCTCAGGGATCAGGCAGACTACCTCCTACGAGCAGTACTTC CASSVASGIRQTTSYEQYF
TRBJ2-7 TRBV5-6 - - TGTGCCAGCAGCAATCTAGTCGACTACGAGCAGTACTTC CASSNLVDYEQYF
TRBJ1-1 TRBV7-2 - - TGTGCCAGCAGCTTAATTCTGAACACTGAAGCTTTCTTT CASSLILNTEAFF
TRBJ2-3 TRBV28 TRBD2 - TGTGCCAGCAGTTTAAGCGGGAGTGGTACAGATACGCAGTATTTT CASSLSGSGTDTQYF
TRBJ1-2 TRBV28 - - TGTGCCAGCAGTACCACAGATTTCTACTTTTATGGCTACACCTTC CASSTTDFYFYGYTF
TRBJ1-6 TRBV19 TRBD1 - TGTGCCAGTACTCACAGGGGGGGGAGAACTGATAGGAGTTCACCCCTCCACTTT CASTHRGGRTDRSSPLHF
TRBJ2-1 TRBV7-3 TRBD2 - TGTGCCAGCAGCCAGCGGACTAGCGGCAATGAGCAGTTCTTC CASSQRTSGNEQFF
TRBJ1-5 TRBV7-9 - few TGTGCCAGCAGCTTAGGACAGAATCAGCCCCAGCATTTT CASSLGQNQPQHF
TRBJ1-2 TRBV13 TRBD1 - TGTGCCAGCAGCTTAGGGGGACAGGCCGCCTATGGCTACACCTTC CASSLGGQAAYGYTF
TRBJ2-3 TRBV2 TRBD2 - TGTGCCAGCGTGTGGAGCGGGGGAGATACGCAGTATTTT CASVWSGGDTQYF
TRBJ2-7 TRBV6-2/TRBV6-3 - - TGTGCCAGCAGTTACCAACGAGGAGGGGCCTACGAGCAGTACTTC CASSYQRGGAYEQYF
TRBJ2-7 TRBV7-2 - - TGTGCCAGCAGCTTATTCGCAGTTTACGAGCAGTACTTC CASSLFAVYEQYF
TRBJ2-2 TRBV15 - - TGTGCCACCAGGGAGACCGGGGAGCTGTTTTTT CATRETGELFF
TRBJ2-1 TRBV27 - - TGTGCCAGCAGTACACGGGCGCCAGACCTCTACAATGAGCAGTTCTTC CASSTRAPDLYNEQFF
TRBJ1-4 TRBV3-1/TRBV3-2 - - TGTGCCAGCAGCCCCTCGTTGGTTGCCAATGAAAAACTGTTTTTT CASSPSLVANEKLFF
TRBJ1-2 TRBV30 TRBD1 - TGTGCCTGGGGCCGGGACAGGTCATACTTC CAWGRDRSYF
TRBJ2-1 TRBV4-1 TRBD2 - TGCGCCAGCAGCCGAGGACTAGCGGGAGTTGGGAATGAGCAGTTCTTC CASSRGLAGVGNEQFF
TRBJ2-1 TRBV30 TRBD2 - TGTGCCTGGAGTATCCCGGGACTAGCGGACAATGAGCAGTTCTTC CAWSIPGLADNEQFF
TRBJ1-1 TRBV19 TRBD1 - TGTGCCAGTAGCGCAGAAAGACAGGGTTGGGCTGAAGCTTTCTTT CASSAERQGWAEAFF
TRBJ2-7 TRBV28 - - TGTGCCAGCAGTTTAACGGGGGACTACGAGCAGTACTTC CASSLTGDYEQYF
TRBJ2-3 TRBV18 - - TGTGCCAGCTCCCCTGGGCGGACAGATACGCAGTATTTT CASSPGRTDTQYF
TRBJ2-1 TRBV24-1 TRBD2 - TGTGCCACCAGTGATGCCGGGACTAGCGGGAGGACGAGGTACAATGAGCAGTTCTTC CATSDAGTSGRTRYNEQFF
TRBJ1-1 TRBV20-1 - - TGCAGTGCTAGTGGGTGGACAGCTTTCTTT CSASGWTAFF
TRBJ2-2 TRBV18 - - TGTGCCAGCTCACCAGTGATAGCGACGAACACCGGGGAGCTGTTTTTT CASSPVIATNTGELFF
TRBJ2-3 TRBV29-1 - - TGCAGCGTTGAGGCAGGGTCGGATACGCAGTATTTT CSVEAGSDTQYF
TRBJ1-2 TRBV6-5 TRBD1 - TGTGCCAGCAGTTACCAGGACAGGGCTGGCTACACCTTC CASSYQDRAGYTF
TRBJ1-5 TRBV19 - - TGTGCCAGTACCTTTTGGCCCTCTACTAATCAGCCCCAGCATTTT CASTFWPSTNQPQHF
TRBJ2-3 TRBV30 TRBD2 - TGTGCCTGGAGTGTACTAGCGGAGTGGTATAAAGATACGCAGTATTTT CAWSVLAEWYKDTQYF
TRBJ1-5 TRBV2 - - TGTGCCAGCAGTGAATCCAGTTCATGGCCCCAGCATTTT CASSESSSWPQHF
TRBJ2-7 TRBV6-1 - - TGTGCCAGCAGTGAATACTACTACGAGCAGTACTTC CASSEYYYEQYF